This T cell receptor beta chain emerged from a study of breast tumors, draining lymph nodes, adjacent tissues. Regarding the study as a whole: Tumor repertoires ranked between lymph nodes and nontumor tissue in diversity, with V and J gene preferences. Findings are consistent with lymph node origin and intratumoral expansion of most tumor T cells.

This clonotype was recorded at least ten times. As yet, its antigen is unknown. TCRdb passed the multiplex PCR reads through MiXCR, listing each CDR3 protein once. The repertoire includes 130,000 or so distinct CDR3 sequences, about a fifth of them detected once, and about 2.4% sits in the top ten. The lymph nodes were axillary draining lymph nodes from breast cancer patients. The sequencing sample was made of axillary lymph node tissue. This clonotype originated in a female donor with breast cancer. Some clones in this sample may be carry-over from other donors' samples.

The CDR3 is CASSDSGTSGRGAQETQYF. In nucleotides, the CDR3 is TGTGCCAGCAGTGACTCCGGGACTAGCGGGAGAGGGGCCCAAGAGACCCAGTACTTC. The chain links TRBV6-4 to TRBJ2-5, with TRBD2 matching over 14 bases. The V gene end was trimmed by 0 bases and the J gene end by 1 base; junction bases not matched to a gene: 7. This CDR3 contains 19 residues. Germline V lookup: CDR1 MRHNA, CDR2 SNTAGT.